The subject of this entry is one T cell receptor beta chain. Its binding antigen is unknown. No base qualities exist here, and no much larger clone lies one base off it. These data originate in a study of cytomegalovirus exposure and HLA in healthy donors (dated by TCRdb to about 2017). Study-wide context: According to an earlier analysis of 587 of the donors, about 170 million T cells yielded over 100 million unique TCR beta sequences and less than 300 Gb of sequence data. Around 300 gigabases of sequencing data and tens of millions of unique TCR sequences were included in an early release covering about 620 HLA-typed donors. The genetic ancestry cluster associated with self-reported Caucasian donors included over 80% of the 300 to 450 genotyped donors. The aim of the study was to test whether cataloging public T cell receptors could identify signatures of past pathogen exposure. The study used immunosequencing to profile the T cell repertoires of hundreds of subjects and linked those repertoires to cytomegalovirus serostatus. Along with the approximately 670-subject first cohort, a separate validation cohort of over a hundred different subjects was used. To predict cytomegalovirus infection status, the study combined high-throughput TCR immunosequencing, statistical association of individual TCRs with disease status, and machine learning. To study patterns of TCR occurrence, a later analysis re-analyzed previously published TCR beta repertoires from under 750 donors and added high-resolution HLA genotyping. Rather than using new phenotypic data, the later analysis identified candidate immune exposures from TCR beta sequences and from how often those sequences occurred across donors. An earlier analysis of several hundred of the donors applied high-throughput TCR beta sequencing to assess whether each TCR beta V gene segment acted as functional or pseudogenic. Alongside the repertoire data, information on donor age, sex, ethnicity and CMV serostatus was compiled. Genome-wide SNP genotypes for about three fifths of the roughly 670 donors were used in a later genetic analysis, which treated that subset as a discovery cohort. All discovery cohort repertoires had been generated using a single sequencing platform. HLA typing included class I and class II loci at four-digit resolution. Typing coverage differed by locus: A, B, C, DRB1 and DQB1 were typed in about 620-640 donors, DQA1 in 500 to 550, DPA1 in 600 to 610, and DPB1 in 472. Four to six DR-DQ haplotypes were handled as single units for association and clustering because linkage in the cohort was strong. Among 300 to 450 genotyped donors of the cohort, an average of about 240,000 unique TCR beta nucleotide sequences were sequenced per donor, roughly 20% of them non-productive. What the authors observed across the whole study: In a later analysis, most CMV-associated TCR beta chains were found to appear HLA-restricted, with HLA associations seemingly driven largely by CMV exposure. The only immune exposure information available for the cohort was CMV serostatus. In a later genetic analysis, fewer N-insertions in productive TCRs were reported among donors in an Asian-associated ancestry cluster than the approximately 630-donor mean. According to the authors, the approach could potentially be generalized to other disease states and immunological phenotypes. Several of the top co-occurrence clusters appeared to be linked to parvovirus B19, influenza, CMV and Epstein-Barr virus, according to a later analysis. The presence/absence analyses assumed that sequencing depth was roughly uniform across donors, and that assumption may not be true. A further reported finding was that TCR beta sequences accurately predicted the HLA-A and HLA-B alleles for most subjects in the first cohort. Broadly in line with IMGT annotations, most TCR beta V segments showed up in productive rearrangements about 87% or about 30% of the time in an earlier analysis of several hundred of the donors. Correlated functional status among segregating V segments might reflect linkage disequilibrium, but an unknown experimental factor could not be ruled out. In a later analysis, HLA-associated TCR beta chains showed more clonal expansion and lower generation probabilities than non-associated chains that were equally common. Cytomegalovirus status was reported to be diagnosed by the classifier with high specificity and sensitivity in both the original and validation cohorts. In a later genetic analysis, a missense DCLRE1C variant was associated with V-gene and J-gene trimming of TCR beta chains, and the association was replicated in an independent cohort. In this cohort, only TCR beta chains were sequenced, and detectable features were limited by the absence of alpha or paired-chain data. In vitro tests confirmed that a few of the cytomegalovirus-associated TCR beta chains recognize cytomegalovirus antigens. Because HLA typing was missing for some donors at each locus, association tests included only the typed subset. Across donors, most TCR sequences were observed very rarely, whereas some public TCRs were present in many individuals. When HLA alleles, especially DR and DQ, strongly co-occurred, TCR associations were difficult to assign to individual alleles. At a false discovery rate of 0.05, a later analysis linked 16,951 TCR beta sequences to specific HLA alleles. In a later analysis, the rate of TCR association differed among HLA loci, with DRB1 alleles having the most associated TCRs and HLA-C alleles having the fewest. In the study, 164 TCR beta chains were listed as associated with cytomegalovirus. A group of highly shared sequence variants was considered likely to be a technical artifact of the sequencing pipeline. The earlier analysis of nearly 600 of the donors excluded some 15 rarely observed V segments, including chromosome 9 orphons, because counts were too low. Because the 87-base-pair reads could not distinguish some IMGT-functional V segments, including TRBV6-2 and TRBV6-3, those segments were excluded.

In total, 630 or so healthy bone marrow donors made up the cohort. At the time of sampling, every cohort member was nominally healthy, though immune exposures that went unrecorded were likely present. The donor tested CMV seronegative, placing the donor among the 352 seronegative members of the cohort. A peripheral blood sample was provided by each donor, and peripheral blood mononuclear cells were used for TCR beta sequencing. The Qiagen DNeasy Blood Extraction Kit was used to extract genomic DNA from the blood cell samples. The library relied on the immunoSEQ multiplex PCR assay. The multiplex PCR relied on a mix of 60 forward primers for TCR Vbeta segments and 13 reverse primers for TCR Jbeta segments. The CDR3 region of rearranged TCR beta genes was amplified from genomic DNA with a multiplex PCR assay. On the Illumina HiSeq System, the amplified TCR beta libraries were sequenced as 87-base-pair reads. The study's processing was this. A later analysis counted about 80 million unique TCR beta chains across the 666 repertoires, and roughly 9.9 million of these chains were shared by at least two donors. A nearest-neighbor algorithm error-corrected the raw reads and collapsed the reads into unique sequences, merging closely related sequences to remove PCR and sequencing errors. To assign V, D and J gene segments, CDR3 sequences were aligned to IMGT reference sequences. Each retained sequence needed at least a six-nucleotide match to both a V gene segment and a J gene segment. A rearrangement was called productive if the CDR3 had no stop codons and remained in frame with V and J, and every other rearrangement was called non-productive. Following IMGT convention, CDR3 was defined as the stretch from the second conserved V-encoded cysteine up to the conserved J-encoded phenylalanine. Sequences without an unambiguous match to a single V gene segment were excluded from the earlier analysis of over 500 of the donors. An earlier analysis of around 600 of the donors classified V segments as functional when productive rearrangements were above 56.7% and as segregating when the standard deviation between donors was above 5%. A statistical classification framework was built for diagnosing cytomegalovirus status from the catalog of TCR beta chain sequences. V and J gene assignment, in a later analysis, came from comparing TCR nucleotide sequences with IMGT/GENE-DB human TR gene sequences. Using the TCRdist pipeline, a later analysis assigned CDR3 sequences along with most-parsimonious VDJ recombination scenarios. A later analysis defined each TCR beta chain by its CDR3 amino acid sequence plus V-gene family, and excluded reads lacking a unique V-gene family. In a later analysis, a few hundred highly shared, low-generation-probability nucleotide sequences were removed to address suspected cross-contamination and a sequencing artifact. In a later analysis, a clonal expansion index was calculated for each public chain from normalized within-repertoire ranks of inferred template counts. In a later analysis, generation probabilities were computed with a VDJ recombination model fitted to out-of-frame rearrangements, and the resulting probabilities were checked against IGoR. Hypergeometric tests were used in a later analysis to score TCR-TCR, TCR-HLA and TCR-CMV co-occurrence, with a repertoire-size bias correction applied to the TCR pairs. False discovery rates were estimated in a later analysis by permuting HLA or CMV assignments 20 times. In a later analysis, co-occurring TCRs were grouped using DBSCAN, with TCRdist sequence similarity added in when clustering inside HLA-allele-positive subsets. Co-occurrence clustering excluded repertoires with fewer than 30,000 or more than 120,000 public chains, plus five with anomalous nucleotide sharing. TCRdb re-hosts the immuneACCESS table, in-frame sequences only. Its copies lack some clones; in the studies checked, an unresolved V gene accounts for under half of them, and the cause for the rest is not known. The V and J calls and the clone size are those of that table, but D and trimming were determined from the DNA. Counted in this sample were about 140,000 clones; around 90% of them appeared once. The top ten constitute 0.51% of the sample.

The junction carries 15 bases between V and J, which are trimmed by 6 bases and 3 bases respectively. The CDR3 spans 15 residues, from the cysteine through the phenylalanine. Only the CDR3 region is kept as DNA, spanning 45 bases read in frame from base 1. Based on the germline V gene, the CDR1 and CDR2 sequences are MNHEY and SVGAGI. This TCR was sampled from a middle-aged woman in good health and CMV-seronegative. The chain was built from TRBV6-5 and TRBJ1-5; the D gene remains uncertain. The sequenced sample consisted of PBMCs. The DNA is TGTGCCAGCAGACCCGCGTGGACTAACAATCAGCCCCAGCATTTT. It specifies CASRPAWTNNQPQHF.